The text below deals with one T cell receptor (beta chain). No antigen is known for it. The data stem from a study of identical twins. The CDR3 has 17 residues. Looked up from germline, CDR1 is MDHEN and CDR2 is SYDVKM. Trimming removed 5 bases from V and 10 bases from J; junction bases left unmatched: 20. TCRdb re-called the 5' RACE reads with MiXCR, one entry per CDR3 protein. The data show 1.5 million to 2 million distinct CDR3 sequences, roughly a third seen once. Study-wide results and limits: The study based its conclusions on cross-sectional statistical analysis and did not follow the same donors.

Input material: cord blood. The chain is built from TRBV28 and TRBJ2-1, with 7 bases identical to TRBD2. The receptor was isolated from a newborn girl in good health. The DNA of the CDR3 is TGTGCCAGCAGTCCACCAGGCAGTGGTAGCGGGCAACCCGAGCAGTTCTTC. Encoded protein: CASSPPGSGSGQPEQFF. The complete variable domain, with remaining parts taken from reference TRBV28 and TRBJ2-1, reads DVKVTQSSRYLVKRTGEKVFLECVQDMDHENMFWYRQDPGLGLRLIYFSYDVKMKEKGDIPEGYSVSREKKERFSLILESASTNQTSMYLCASSPPGSGSGQPEQFFGPGTRLTVL.